This T cell receptor (beta chain) was retrieved from a study of cytomegalovirus exposure and HLA in healthy donors. Points from the study as a whole: About 87% or about 30% of the time was how often most TCR beta V segments were productive, according to an earlier analysis. The study put 150 or so TCR beta chains on its list as cytomegalovirus-associated. A few of the chains that were CMV-associated were confirmed in vitro to be specific for CMV antigens.

Nominal health characterized the donors when sampled, though unrecorded immune exposures were likely. Primers for the PCR totalled 60 Vbeta and 13 Jbeta. Only in-frame clones appear in the TCRdb table, and some are missing; sequencing was by immunoSEQ multiplex PCR. The sample comprises about 89,000 clones, over 75% of which are singletons, and around 3.6% rests with the top ten. Between the trimmed V and J ends, which lost 1 base and 5 bases, there was a span of 14 bases. CDR1 MDHEN and CDR2 SYDVKM come from the germline V gene. The CDR3 runs to 15 residues. A word on this clone: Its target is not known.

The receptor was isolated from a female donor in good health and CMV-seropositive. The sequenced material came from PBMCs. The rearrangement joins TRBV28 to TRBJ1-1, with D maybe TRBD1 (5 bases). CDR3 region: CASSLSRQRRTEAFF. The CDR3 DNA sequence: TGTGCCAGCAGTTTATCCCGACAGAGAAGAACTGAAGCTTTCTTT.